The sequence of this TCR beta chain was determined in a study of blood T cell repertoires in COVID-19 (dated by TCRdb to the early 2020s). Turning to the overall study: The collaborator samples originated in the United States, Italy and Spain and spanned the acute and convalescent phases of COVID-19. Samples were obtained from the ongoing ImmuneRACE study (first 160 participants) and from 1,200 or so subjects provided by 6 global collaborators. The repertoires were made available in a free public database intended to serve as a resource for research on the immune response to SARS-CoV-2. Where available, HLA class I and class II types were taken from metadata supplied by the sample provider and were not determined by assay-based typing. A de-identified subject ID, COVID-19 status, age in years and sex were almost always included in the sample metadata. The dataset comprised deeply sampled blood TCRbeta repertoires from subjects exposed to, actively infected with, or recovered from COVID-19. The prospective study material was composed of cDNA or gDNA derived from T cells, B-cell-depleted T cells, or PBMCs. Results the study describes overall, beyond this receptor: The quantity of clinical and demographic metadata differed by source and by participant and was supplied without curation.

TCRbeta CDR3 regions were amplified from genomic DNA by means of the immunoSEQ Assay, a bias-controlled multiplex PCR. As for the original processing: Nucleated cell counts per sample were estimated from amplification of reference gene primers within the assay. To quantify the absolute abundance of each unique TCRbeta CDR3 rearrangement, sequence reads were collapsed and filtered. For each sample, productive Simpson clonality was calculated as the square root of Simpson's diversity index across productive rearrangements. TCRdb retrieved this table from immuneACCESS and kept in-frame rearrangements only. Not all clones are present; in checked studies, unresolved V genes account for under half, and no reason is known for the remainder. The DNA gave D and trimming, while V, J and clone size come from that table. The sample contains under 250,000 clones, about 85% of them found a single time. The ten largest account for around 6% of the sample.

In Seattle, one collaborating source enrolled patients while the infection was active and tracked those patients longitudinally over the course of disease. Each collaborating institution followed its own protocols to collect whole blood in K2EDTA tubes. Collaborator samples were shipped for TCRbeta analysis as frozen whole blood, isolated PBMCs, or DNA extracted from either sample type. From V the trimming removes 7 bases and from J it removes 5 bases, while the gene matches leave 5 bases of the junction unaccounted for. Including cysteine and phenylalanine, the CDR3 has 15 amino acids. Left in the record is the CDR3 DNA by itself, 45 bases read in frame from the first base. CDR1 and CDR2, looked up from the germline V gene, are MNHEY and SVGAGI. A single count supports this clone. Its antigen is unknown. Base qualities are not recorded, but no much larger clone differs from it by a single base.

Sequenced sample: peripheral blood. The V and J genes are TRBV6-5 and TRBJ2-5; the central 15 bases match TRBD2. The TCR originated in a woman aged 35 to 49 with COVID-19, enrolled during active disease. In nucleotide form, the sequence is TGTGCCAGCACCGGACTAGCGGGAGGGAGGGAGACCCAGTACTTC. It is translated as CASTGLAGGRETQYF.